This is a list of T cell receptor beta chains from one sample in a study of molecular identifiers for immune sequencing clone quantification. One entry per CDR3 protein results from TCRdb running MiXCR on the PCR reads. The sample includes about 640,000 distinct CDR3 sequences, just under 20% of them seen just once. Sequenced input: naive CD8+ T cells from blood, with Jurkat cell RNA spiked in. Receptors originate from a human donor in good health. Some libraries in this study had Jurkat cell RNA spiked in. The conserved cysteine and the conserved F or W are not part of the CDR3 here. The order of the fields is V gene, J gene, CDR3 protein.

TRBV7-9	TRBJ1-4	ASSPPQGSEKLF
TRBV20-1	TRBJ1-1	SARDRPGGSTEAF
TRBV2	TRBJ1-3	ASAADPTSSGNTIY
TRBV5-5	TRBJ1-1	ASSLDRRMNTEAF
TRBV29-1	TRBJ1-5	SAPHVGQLSNQPQH
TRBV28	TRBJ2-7	ASQWLAGDEQY
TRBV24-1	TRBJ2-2	ATSDFGDTGELF
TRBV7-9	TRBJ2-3	ASSPNPSTGVQY
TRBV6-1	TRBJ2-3	ASSEVTGITDTQY
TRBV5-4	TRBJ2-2	ASSSDIPGELF
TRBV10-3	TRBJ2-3	AISEWTGTDTQY
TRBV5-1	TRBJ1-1	ASSFLEARLGQHVNTEAF
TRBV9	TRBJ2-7	ASSARWGLAGGSSYEQY
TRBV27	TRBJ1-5	ASSPPPREGGNQPQH
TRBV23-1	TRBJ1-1	ASSQSSRGCTEAF
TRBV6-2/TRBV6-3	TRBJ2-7	ASITGLAGAYEQY
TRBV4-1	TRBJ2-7	ASSQDRNGNYEQY
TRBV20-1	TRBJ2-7	SARSRDWTNYEQY
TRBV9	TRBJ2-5	ASSVGVTETQY
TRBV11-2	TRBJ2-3	ASSLDLGVAGVLADTQC
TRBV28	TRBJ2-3	ASSPDREKTDTQY
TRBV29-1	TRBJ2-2	SATGQNTGELF
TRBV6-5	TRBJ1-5	ASSYDGQGGNQPQH
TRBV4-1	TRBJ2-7	ASSPSGPYEQY
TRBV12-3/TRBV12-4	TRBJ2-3	ASSLRQITDTQY
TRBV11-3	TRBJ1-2	ASSLGGKQGKNYGYT
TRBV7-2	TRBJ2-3	ASSLYEQALDPSTDTQY
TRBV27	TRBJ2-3	ASSPTPSGSTDTQY
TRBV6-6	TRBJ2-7	ASSYVQLPYEQY
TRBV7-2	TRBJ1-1	ASRPDRGGTEAF
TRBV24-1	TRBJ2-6	ATPPGSSGANVLT
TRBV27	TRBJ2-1	ASSPSHNEQF
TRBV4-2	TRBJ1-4	ASSQEGADLLYEKLF
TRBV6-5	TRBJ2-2	ASSEGGYTGELF
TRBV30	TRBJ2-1	AWGRDLFGNEQF
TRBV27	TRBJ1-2	ASSFGVDYGYT
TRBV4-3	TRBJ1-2	ASSHESQGTGGYT
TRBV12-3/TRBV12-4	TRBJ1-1	ASSFSGLDGAF
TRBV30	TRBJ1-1	AWRRAGGMNTEAF
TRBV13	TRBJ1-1	ASSLAGGKGAEAF
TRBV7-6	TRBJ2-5	ASSWGTAQETQY
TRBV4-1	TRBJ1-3	ASSQDSRPSGNTIY
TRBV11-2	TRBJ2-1	ASSSLGTGTLYGNEQF
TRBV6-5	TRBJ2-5	ASSSWGLETQY
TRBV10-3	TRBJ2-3	AISDRLAGGLRTDTQY
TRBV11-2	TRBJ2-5	ASSIDGTSGGETQY
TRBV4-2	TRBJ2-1	ASSQDSMETGGFENEQF
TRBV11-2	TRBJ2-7	ASSFNRGAHEQY
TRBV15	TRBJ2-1	ATRVLMGYEQF
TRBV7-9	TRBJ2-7	ASSRTADTTYEQY
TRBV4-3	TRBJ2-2	ASSPWRLEVSAGELF
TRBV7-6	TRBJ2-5	ASSSRERTKPSQETQY
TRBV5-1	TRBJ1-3	ASSVGQGLYSGNTVY
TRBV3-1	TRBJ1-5	ASSQYGQPQH
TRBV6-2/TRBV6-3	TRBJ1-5	ASSLGGTSINQPQH
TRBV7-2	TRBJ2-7	ASSPLGEPYEQY
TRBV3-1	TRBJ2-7	ASSQEGGRKYEQY
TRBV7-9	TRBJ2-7	ASSPEGGGRYEQY
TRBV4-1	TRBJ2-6	ASSQVQLLSSGANVLT
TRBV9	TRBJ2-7	ASSVSWGYEQY